Sequencing of this TCR beta chain was carried out in a study of monozygotic twins with inflammatory bowel disease (dated by TCRdb to between 2018 and 2021). About the investigation overall: In total, approximately 28 monozygotic twin pairs made up the full study: 19 Danish pairs, all IBD-discordant, plus nine German pairs, of which four were IBD-concordant and five were IBD-discordant. Disease-associated traits were sought mainly through comparisons between IBD patients and their genetically identical healthy co-twins within discordant pairs. Each individual had, on average, about 151 000 unique TCRalpha sequences and 181 000 unique TCRbeta sequences available for analysis. What the work shows at the level of the full study, not this receptor alone: Measured by the inverse Simpson index, TCRbeta repertoire diversity was lower in IBD patients than in their healthy co-twins. No single strong signal or clonotype linked to IBD turned up in the results, so the idea that one exists was not supported. Repertoire similarity did not differ between concordant and discordant twins, possibly due to limited statistical power. Compared with healthy twins, IBD patients had fewer clonotypes in common with other individuals, a difference most pronounced in patients showing signs of disease activity. Background noise and inter-individual variability may have been introduced into the repertoires by the differing immunosuppressive treatments among patients. The analysis was unable to tell different T cell subtypes apart.

The receptor library was made with 5' RACE. The input for every TCR library was roughly 3,200 ng of total RNA. For each sample, cDNA synthesis with SMARTScribe reverse transcriptase was split into eight separate reactions. Unique molecular identifiers containing a 6-nucleotide sample barcode were introduced through template switching during cDNA synthesis. Amplification of TCRalpha and TCRbeta cDNA involved two nested PCRs of about 15 and 9 cycles, and each PCR was followed by bead purification. Before amplification, cDNA was treated with uracil DNA-glycosylase and purified using the QIAquick PCR purification kit. The second PCR added Illumina TruSeq-compatible adapters along with sample-specific barcodes. Library quality and concentration were assessed using TapeStation and Qubit, and about 5 ng of each library was pooled. Sequencing of pooled libraries was carried out on an Illumina HiSeq2500 single-index Rapid Run using 2 x 100 bp reads and custom sequencing primers. Regarding the original processing steps: MiGEC version 1.2.6 was used for UMI-based consensus assembly to correct PCR and sequencing errors. MiXCR version 2.1.1 handled V(D)J alignment, clonotype assembly and CDR3 extraction. To normalise gene usage, clonotype sharing and MAIT/NKT TCR abundance, the analysis used the top 1000, 10 000 and 20 000 clonotypes per sample. Diversity was computed as the inverse Simpson index with the vegan R package after downsampling to 27 000 UMIs. Paired Mann-Whitney U tests on discordant twin pairs were used, with Benjamini-Hochberg multiple-testing correction. Through TCRdb reprocessing, the reads give one entry per CDR3 protein sequence; DNA is omitted. Here the V and J calls rest on TCRdb's processing, not on the authors' analysis. This sample's table carries fewer than 110,000 distinct CDR3 sequences. The ten largest account for 1.5% to 2% of the sample.

Looking up the germline V gene (reference sequence) yields CDR1 DFQATT and CDR2 SNEGSKA. The cysteine opens and the phenylalanine closes a CDR3 of 15 amino acids. No DNA has been recorded. About this clonotype: Its antigen has not been determined.

From each donor, a roughly 2.5 ml peripheral blood sample was collected into PAXgene tubes and stored at -80 degrees C. Without T cell sorting, total RNA was isolated from whole blood using the PAXgene blood miRNA kit on an automated QIAcube. Peripheral blood from monozygotic twin pairs concordant or discordant for inflammatory bowel disease was subjected to deep TCRalpha and TCRbeta repertoire profiling with unique molecular barcoding. Smoking habits were recorded for all twin pairs, with individuals classified as current, former or never smokers. Sequencing input: blood. This TCR was recovered from a human donor with ulcerative colitis or Crohn's disease, or a healthy co-twin of an affected twin (not recorded which). This sequence uses TRBV20-1 and TRBJ1-5; with no DNA, the TCRdb D assignment of TRBD1 cannot be verified. The CDR3 protein: CSAPPRTGEGQPQHF.